One T cell receptor beta chain is described in this entry. TCRdb reprocessed the PCR reads with MiXCR, giving one entry per CDR3 protein. The table lists 15,000 to 20,000 distinct CDR3 sequences, approximately 59% of them singletons. The sample originates from a study of vaccination and CD4 T cells after COVID-19. Positive PCR tests came between March and December 2020, ahead of the US Alpha, Beta and Delta variants. The input for sequencing was CD4+ T cells from blood, taken before SARS-CoV-2 vaccination. The sequence came from a human donor who had recovered from COVID-19.

For the CDR3, the DNA is TGTGCCGTACACCTCCGGCGGTACTCCTACGAGCAGTACTTC. It translates to CAVHLRRYSYEQYF. This sequence joins TRBV2 and TRBJ2-7; D unresolved. The CDR3 has 14 residues. The V gene lost 11 bases and the J gene lost 0 bases, with 17 bases spanning the gap. Germline V gene sequence: CDR1 SNHLY, CDR2 FYNNEI.